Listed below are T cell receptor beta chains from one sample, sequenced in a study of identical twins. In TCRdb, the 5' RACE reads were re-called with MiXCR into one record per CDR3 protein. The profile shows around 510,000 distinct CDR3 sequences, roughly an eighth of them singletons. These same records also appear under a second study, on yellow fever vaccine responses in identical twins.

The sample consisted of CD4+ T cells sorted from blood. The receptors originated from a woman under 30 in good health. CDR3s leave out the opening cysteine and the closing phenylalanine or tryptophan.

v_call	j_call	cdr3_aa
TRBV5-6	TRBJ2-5	ASSLWAGGPRETQY
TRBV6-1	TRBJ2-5	ASRGTGLGTQY
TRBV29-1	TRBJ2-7	SVEGTGTETDYEQY
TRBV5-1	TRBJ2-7	ASRFQSGTGTYEQY
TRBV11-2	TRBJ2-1	ASSLATTGYNEQF
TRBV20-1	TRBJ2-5	SARGRGVQGGIQETQY
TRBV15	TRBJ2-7	ATSRDRQGTYEQY
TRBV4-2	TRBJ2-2	ASSRTGGGLAGGHGGELF
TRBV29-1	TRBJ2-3	SAGRQGSDTQY
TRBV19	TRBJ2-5	ASSIELLKTQY
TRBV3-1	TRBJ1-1	ASSQGRLNTEAF
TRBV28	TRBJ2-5	ASSLTGSVETQY
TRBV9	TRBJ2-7	ASSVDPSYNEQY
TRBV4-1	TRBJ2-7	ASSQYNSPGRNEQY
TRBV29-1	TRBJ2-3	SVHSGGAPPY
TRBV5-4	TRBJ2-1	ASSSKAGGTPSEQF
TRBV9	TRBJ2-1	ASSAATGSYNEQF
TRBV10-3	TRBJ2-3	AISARDTKDTQY
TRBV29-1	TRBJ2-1	SARTGTVNEQF
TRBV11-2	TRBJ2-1	ASSYPGGAGAQYNEQF
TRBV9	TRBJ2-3	ASSVTSGSGDTQY
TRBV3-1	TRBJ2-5	ASSPNTKETQY
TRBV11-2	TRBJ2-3	ASSLGERGSTDTQY
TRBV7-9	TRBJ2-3	ASSAQKGTDTQY
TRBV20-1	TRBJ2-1	SARREPLLYEQF
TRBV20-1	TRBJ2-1	SVTPGTGSYNEQF
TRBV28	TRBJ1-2	ASSSPRTGGNGYT
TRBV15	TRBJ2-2	ATSRDRGRANGGELF
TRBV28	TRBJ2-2	ASSVLGTGDGGELF
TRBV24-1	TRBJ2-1	ATSNTGSYNEQF
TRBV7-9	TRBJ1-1	ASSPPAVNTEAF
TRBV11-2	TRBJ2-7	ASSPGTSLLLGEQY
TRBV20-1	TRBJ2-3	SARAAGLDTQY
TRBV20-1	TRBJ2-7	SARPGTGGTEQY
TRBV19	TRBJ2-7	ASSHIPGLAGSYEQY
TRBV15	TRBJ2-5	ATSRAQFLGRETQY
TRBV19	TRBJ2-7	ASSIPGQTYEQY
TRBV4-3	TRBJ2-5	ASSQGLASETQY
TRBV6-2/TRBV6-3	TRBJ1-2	ASSLDRSGGYT
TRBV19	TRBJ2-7	ASSISGQGGYEQY
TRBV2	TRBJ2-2	ASRVEGTGELF
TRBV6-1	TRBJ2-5	ASSVSGTGKETQY
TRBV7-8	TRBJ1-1	ASSLVGTGSTEAF
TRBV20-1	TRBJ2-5	SAGTSAQETQY
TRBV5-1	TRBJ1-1	ASSPDRANTEAF
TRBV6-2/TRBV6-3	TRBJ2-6	ASSPLPPGTGVNGANVLT
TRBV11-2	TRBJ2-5	ASSLNVWGETQY
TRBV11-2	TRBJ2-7	ASSLGRVVEQY
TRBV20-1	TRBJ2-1	SARRGGLNNEQF
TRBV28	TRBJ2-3	ASSLDPFGTQY
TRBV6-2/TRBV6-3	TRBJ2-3	ASSYPGLAGTQY
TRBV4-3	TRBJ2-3	ASSQVFSALSTDTQY
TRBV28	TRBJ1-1	ASSFRDTEAF
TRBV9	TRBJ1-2	ASDRGGSGYT
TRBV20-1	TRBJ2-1	SAPSGRAGDEQF
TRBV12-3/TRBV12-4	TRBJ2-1	ASRPPAGTGEYNEQF
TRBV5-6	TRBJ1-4	ASSAVNEKLF